The 28 T cell receptor beta chains listed next were all sequenced from one sample in a study of blood T cell repertoires in COVID-19. Data came from immunoSEQ multiplex PCR; TCRdb stores just in-frame clones and leaves some out. The sample comprises hundreds of thousands of clones, about 86% of which are singletons, and roughly 4.5% rests with the top ten. Sequencing was performed on PBMCs or T cells enriched from blood (not recorded which). The receptors were gathered from a woman in her 30s who had been exposed to COVID-19.

The chain is built from TRBV27 and TRBJ2-7; 12 bases align to TRBD1. After removal of 6 bases from V and 6 bases from J, the junction contained 9 bases not matched to a gene. This CDR3 comprises 15 residues. The germline gives CDR1 MNHEY, CDR2 SMNVEV (reference sequence). The CDR3: CASRDPGQGAVEQYF. The CDR3 bases are TGTGCCAGCAGGGACCCGGGACAGGGGGCGGTCGAGCAGTACTTC.

In this sample, this clone turned up a few times. The V call is TRBV9, the J call TRBJ2-1, with D maybe TRBD2 (6 bases). V shed 4 bases and J shed 0 bases, with 14 bases lying between them. The CDR3 covers 16 residues. Germline V lookup: CDR1 SGDLS, CDR2 YYNGEE. CDR3 in amino acids: CASSPLAAVSYNEQFF. As DNA, the CDR3 is TGTGCCAGCAGCCCACTAGCTGCCGTCTCCTACAATGAGCAGTTCTTC. The whole variable domain, remainder taken from reference TRBV9 and TRBJ2-1, is DSGVTQTPKHLITATGQRVTLRCSPRSGDLSVYWYQQSLDQGLQFLIQYYNGEERAKGNILERFSAQQFPDLHSELNLSSLELGDSALYFCASSPLAAVSYNEQFFGPGTRLTVL.

The J gene is TRBJ2-5, the V gene TRBV5-1; tentatively, D is TRBD1 (5 bases). V was trimmed by 1 base and J by 1 base, leaving 8 bases between them. CDR1 SGHRS and CDR2 YFSETQ come from the germline V gene. This CDR3 has 14 amino acids. The CDR3 region has the DNA TGCGCCAGCAGCTTGCAGGGTTCCCAAGAGACCCAGTACTTC. Translation: CASSLQGSQETQYF.

The rearrangement links TRBV30 to TRBJ1-2; no reliable D call. V was clipped by 3 bases and J by 6 bases, with 14 bases between them. The CDR3 runs 13 residues. Germline CDR1 is GTSNPN and CDR2 is SVGIG (reference sequence). CDR3 DNA sequence: TGTGCCTGGAGGTACAGAACCCTGGATGGCTACACCTTC. It translates to CAWRYRTLDGYTF.

The chain is built from TRBV11-3 and TRBJ2-7; D gene unclear. Germline V lookup: CDR1 SGHNT, CDR2 YENEEA. V lost 1 base and J 3 bases, leaving 4 bases between the germline ends. The CDR3 is 12 residues long. CDR3 in amino acids: CASSLVLYEQYF. In DNA, the CDR3 is TGTGCCAGCAGCTTAGTCCTCTACGAGCAGTACTTC. The whole variable domain, remainder taken from reference TRBV11-3 and TRBJ2-7, is EAGVVQSPRYKIIEKKQPVAFWCNPISGHNTLYWYLQNLGQGPELLIRYENEEAVDDSQLPKDRFSAERLKGVDSTLKIQPAELGDSAVYLCASSLVLYEQYFGPGTRLTVT.

The rearrangement joins TRBV11-2 to TRBJ2-1; 7 bases line up with TRBD2. Trimming cost V 5 bases and J 7 bases; bases outside gene matches: 11. The CDR3 spans 15 residues. CDR1 and CDR2 from the germline V gene are SGHAT and FQNNGV. The CDR3 sequence is CASSRTGLGRNEQFF. The CDR3 DNA reads as TGTGCCAGCAGCCGAACCGGACTAGGAAGGAATGAGCAGTTCTTC.

This rearrangement joins TRBV30 to TRBJ1-4, with 7 bases that match TRBD1. CDR1 GTSNPN and CDR2 SVGIG come from the germline V gene (reference sequence). The CDR3 length is 15 residues. V lost 0 bases, J lost 8 bases, and 9 bases stayed unmatched. The CDR3 DNA sequence: TGTGCCTGGAGTGTACGAACAGGGGCTGCAGAAAAACTGTTTTTT. Translated, it gives CAWSVRTGAAEKLFF.

This chain links TRBV11-2 with TRBJ1-2; the match to TRBD1 covers 10 bases. Germline V CDR1 and CDR2: SGHAT, FQNNGV. The CDR3 is 15 residues long. J was trimmed by 6 bases and V by 5 bases; bases with no gene match: 9. The chain's CDR3 is CASSTGTGDPHGYTF. CDR3 DNA sequence: TGTGCCAGCAGCACCGGGACAGGGGATCCTCATGGCTACACCTTC.

In DNA, the CDR3 is TGTGCCACCAGTGATTCGACTCATACAATACCCGGGGAGCTGTTTTTT. Protein product: CATSDSTHTIPGELFF. The genes are TRBV24-1 and TRBJ2-2; D ambiguous. Between the trimmed V and J ends, which lost 2 bases and 6 bases, there was a span of 15 bases. In germline, CDR1 is KGHDR, CDR2 SFDVKD. CDR3 length: 16 amino acids.

This clone is a singleton in its sample. This chain's CDR3 is CASSQGQGAEQYF. CDR3 in DNA: TGTGCCAGCTCACAGGGACAGGGGGCTGAGCAGTACTTC. The chain joins TRBV18 to TRBJ2-7; TRBD1 matches at 12 bases. V gave up 4 bases and J gave up 7 bases; unmatched junction bases: 2. Germline V gene sequence: CDR1 KGHSH, CDR2 LQKENI. The CDR3 is made up of 13 amino acids.

The chain joins TRBV9 to TRBJ2-6, with D hard to call. The CDR3 runs 13 residues. Trimming took 6 bases from V and 0 from J, leaving 4 bases between them. Germline-derived CDR1 and CDR2 are SGDLS and YYNGEE. The CDR3 bases are TGTGCCAGCACTAGCTCTGGGGCCAACGTCCTGACTTTC. Its protein product is CASTSSGANVLTF.

This rearrangement joins TRBV12-3 or TRBV12-4 to TRBJ1-2, with D hard to call. The CDR3 is 12 residues long. V gave up 4 bases and J gave up 7 bases, with 10 bases separating them. The CDR3 is CASSSGSRGYTF. CDR3 sequence (DNA): TGTGCCAGCAGTTCGGGGTCTCGTGGCTACACCTTC.

The chain joins TRBV6-5 to TRBJ1-5; D ambiguous. This CDR3 is 15 amino acids long. The V end lost 5 bases, the J end lost 1 base, and 12 bases lay between the germline ends. CDR1 and CDR2 (germline): MNHEY, SVGAGI. The CDR3 is CASSPQIGSNQPQHF. DNA for the CDR3: TGTGCCAGCAGTCCCCAAATCGGGAGCAATCAGCCCCAGCATTTT.

This chain joins TRBV5-1 and TRBJ1-6; D is perhaps TRBD1 (6 bases). V lost 0 bases and J lost 10, with 17 bases in between. The CDR3 contains 16 residues. CDR1 is SGHRS, CDR2 YFSETQ, per germline. The CDR3 is CASSLEVSGAASPLHF. CDR3 nucleotides: TGCGCCAGCAGCTTGGAGGTTTCAGGGGCGGCATCACCCCTCCACTTT.

This clone was seen more than once but under ten times. The chain uses TRBV19 and TRBJ1-1; possibly TRBD1 for D (5 bases). In germline, CDR1 is LNHDA, CDR2 SQIVND (reference sequence). V was trimmed by 8 bases and J by 4 bases, leaving 11 bases between them. The CDR3 totals 12 residues. The CDR3 bases are TGTGCCAGTCGGTCGGGGGTCACTGAAGCTTTCTTT. Its translation: CASRSGVTEAFF.

This chain uses TRBV30 with TRBJ1-1, with TRBD1 matching 12 bases. The CDR3 runs 14 residues. Unmatched junction bases numbered 6, after V lost 4 bases and J lost 6 bases. Germline lookup yields CDR1 GTSNPN and CDR2 SVGIG (reference sequence). The CDR3 nucleotides read TGTGCCTGGAACCCCGGGACAGGGGGCTCTGAAGCTTTCTTT. Translation: CAWNPGTGGSEAFF.

This chain links TRBV10-1 with TRBJ2-3, with D maybe TRBD1 (6 bases). Trimming took off 2 bases at V and 4 bases at J, with 10 bases between the two ends. The germline V gene encodes CDR1 WNHNN and CDR2 SYGVQD (reference sequence). The CDR3 runs to 14 residues. The CDR3 DNA follows: TGCGCCAGCAGTGAGGGGGCAGGGGCAGATACGCAGTATTTT. Translated: CASSEGAGADTQYF.

The chain couples TRBV5-5 to TRBJ1-1; D may be TRBD1 (5 bases). CDR3 length equals 13 residues. Trimming removed 1 base at V and 7 bases at J, with 11 bases between. Germline CDR1 is SGHKS and CDR2 is YYEKEE (reference sequence). The CDR3 DNA reads as TGTGCCAGCAGCTTGTCGACAGTAAGTGAAGCTTTCTTT. This encodes CASSLSTVSEAFF.

The chain joins TRBV5-1 to TRBJ2-1; 11 nucleotides agree with TRBD1. CDR3 length: 15 amino acids. V trimming: 3 bases; J trimming: 7 bases; junction bases outside the gene matches: 6. Germline V gene lookup returns CDR1 SGHRS and CDR2 YFSETQ. CDR3 region: CASSWSGTGGNEQFF. Written as DNA, the CDR3 is TGCGCCAGCAGCTGGTCCGGGACAGGGGGGAATGAGCAGTTCTTC.

The chain employs TRBV3-1 (or the pseudogene TRBV3-2) and TRBJ1-6; 8 bases are a match to TRBD1. The CDR3 spans 15 residues. Trimming at V came to 1 base and at J to 6 bases, leaving 2 bases not matched to a gene. Germline-derived CDR1 and CDR2 are LGHDT and YNNKEL (reference sequence). The CDR3 reads CASSQATGGNSPLHF. CDR3 in DNA: TGTGCCAGCAGCCAAGCCACAGGGGGTAATTCACCCCTCCACTTT.

This chain connects TRBV3-1 (or the pseudogene TRBV3-2) to TRBJ2-7; D is possibly TRBD2 (5 bases). This CDR3 comprises 14 residues. Trimming took 6 bases from V and 3 from J, leaving 15 bases between them. Germline CDR1 LGHDT, CDR2 YNNKEL (reference sequence). The CDR3, as DNA: TGTGCCAGCAGTCAAAGCGGCCAGCACTACGAGCAGTACTTC. This gives the protein CASSQSGQHYEQYF.

This chain links TRBV25-1 with TRBJ2-3; no clear D. Between the trimmed V and J ends, which lost 2 bases and 2 bases, there was a span of 11 bases. The CDR3 is 15 residues long. The germline CDR1 and CDR2 sequences are MGHDK and SYGVNS. CDR3 loop: CASSEVVINTDTQYF. The CDR3 DNA reads as TGTGCCAGCAGTGAAGTTGTCATCAACACAGATACGCAGTATTTT.

The rearrangement links TRBV5-1 to TRBJ1-5; unclear D gene. The CDR3 extends over 15 amino acids. The germline gives CDR1 SGHRS, CDR2 YFSETQ. With 0 bases removed from V and 2 bases from J, the gap between germline ends came to 9 bases. The CDR3 reads CASSLGEAGNQPQHF. In DNA form, the CDR3 reads TGCGCCAGCAGCTTGGGAGAGGCCGGCAATCAGCCCCAGCATTTT.

V and J are TRBV5-6 and TRBJ1-2; TRBD1 matches at 7 bases. Looked up from germline, CDR1 is SGHDT and CDR2 is YYEEEE. The CDR3 totals 14 residues. The trim removed 2 bases at V and 4 bases at J, leaving 5 bases unmatched. Here the CDR3 reads CASSLPGGTYGYTF. The CDR3 DNA is TGTGCCAGCAGCTTACCAGGGGGGACCTATGGCTACACCTTC.

The chain links TRBV9 to TRBJ2-7, with a tentative D call TRBD1 (7 bases). Germline loops: CDR1 SGDLS, CDR2 YYNGEE. This CDR3 has 15 amino acids. Trimming took off 0 bases at V and 3 bases at J, with 13 bases between the two ends. The CDR3 bases are TGTGCCAGCAGCGTAGAGGAGGGGGCGGGCTACGAGCAGTACTTC. Residues: CASSVEEGAGYEQYF. The whole variable domain, remainder taken from reference TRBV9 and TRBJ2-7, is DSGVTQTPKHLITATGQRVTLRCSPRSGDLSVYWYQQSLDQGLQFLIQYYNGEERAKGNILERFSAQQFPDLHSELNLSSLELGDSALYFCASSVEEGAGYEQYFGPGTRLTVT.

The chain recombines TRBV5-1 with TRBJ2-3; D is perhaps TRBD2 (6 bases). Per germline, CDR1 SGHRS and CDR2 YFSETQ. The CDR3 consists of 16 residues. The V gene lost 6 bases and the J gene lost 6 bases, with 23 bases spanning the gap. The CDR3 sequence is CASTRRGTPGGDTQYF. CDR3 sequence (DNA): TGCGCCAGCACCCGGCGCGGGACCCCTGGGGGGGATACGCAGTATTTT. The full variable domain, in which reference TRBV5-1 and TRBJ2-3 provide the parts outside the CDR3, is KAGVTQTPRYLIKTRGQQVTLSCSPISGHRSVSWYQQTPGQGLQFLFEYFSETQRNKGNFPGRFSGRQFSNSRSEMNVSTLELGDSALYLCASTRRGTPGGDTQYFGPGTRLTVL.

This chain uses TRBV28 with TRBJ1-4; D is perhaps TRBD1 (6 bases). The CDR3 totals 13 residues. Germline lookup yields CDR1 MDHEN and CDR2 SYDVKM. The V gene lost 8 bases and the J gene lost 7 bases, with 14 bases spanning the gap. CDR3 sequence: CASGGRVGEKLFF. The CDR3 coding sequence is TGTGCCAGCGGGGGCAGGGTGGGTGAAAAACTGTTTTTT.

The chain recombines TRBV9 with TRBJ2-7, with D tentatively TRBD1 (5 bases). The CDR3 is 15 amino acids. Per germline, CDR1 SGDLS and CDR2 YYNGEE. V was cut by 2 bases and J by 0 bases, with 12 bases left in between. Here the CDR3 reads CASSVTAQSSYEQYF. The CDR3, as DNA: TGTGCCAGCAGCGTGACAGCTCAGAGCTCCTACGAGCAGTACTTC.